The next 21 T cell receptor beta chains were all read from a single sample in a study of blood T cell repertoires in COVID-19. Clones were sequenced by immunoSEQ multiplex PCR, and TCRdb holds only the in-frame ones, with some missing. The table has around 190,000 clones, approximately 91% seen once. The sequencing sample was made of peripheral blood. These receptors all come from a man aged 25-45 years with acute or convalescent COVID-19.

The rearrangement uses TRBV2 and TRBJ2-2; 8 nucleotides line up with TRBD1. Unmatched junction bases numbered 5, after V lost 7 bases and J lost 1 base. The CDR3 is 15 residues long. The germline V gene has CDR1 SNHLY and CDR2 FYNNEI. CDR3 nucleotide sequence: TGTGCCAGCAACGCTGGGACAGGGAACACCGGGGAGCTGTTTTTT. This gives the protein CASNAGTGNTGELFF.

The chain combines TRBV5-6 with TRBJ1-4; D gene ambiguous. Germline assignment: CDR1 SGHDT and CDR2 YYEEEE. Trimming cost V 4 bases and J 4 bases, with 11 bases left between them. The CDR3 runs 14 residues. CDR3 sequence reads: CASSARAGNEKLFF. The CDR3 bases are TGTGCCAGCAGCGCAAGGGCGGGTAATGAAAAACTGTTTTTT. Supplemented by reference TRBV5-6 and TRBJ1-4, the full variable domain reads DAGVTQSPTHLIKTRGQQVTLRCSPKSGHDTVSWYQQALGQGPQFIFQYYEEEERQRGNFPDRFSGHQFPNYSSELNVNALLLGDSALYLCASSARAGNEKLFFGSGTQLSVL.

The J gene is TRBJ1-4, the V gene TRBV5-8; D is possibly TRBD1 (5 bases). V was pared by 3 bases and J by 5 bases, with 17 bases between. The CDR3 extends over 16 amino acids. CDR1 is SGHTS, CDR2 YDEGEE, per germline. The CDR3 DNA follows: TGTGCCAGCAGCTCGGGTCAGGGTTCTCGGAATGAAAAACTGTTTTTT. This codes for CASSSGQGSRNEKLFF. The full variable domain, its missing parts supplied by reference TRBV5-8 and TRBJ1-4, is EAGVTQSPTHLIKTRGQQATLRCSPISGHTSVYWYQQALGLGLQFLLWYDEGEERNRGNFPPRFSGRQFPNYSSELNVNALELEDSALYLCASSSGQGSRNEKLFFGSGTQLSVL.

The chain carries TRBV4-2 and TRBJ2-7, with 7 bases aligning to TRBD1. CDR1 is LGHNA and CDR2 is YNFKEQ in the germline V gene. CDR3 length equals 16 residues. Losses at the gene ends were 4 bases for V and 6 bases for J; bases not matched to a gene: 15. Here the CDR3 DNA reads TGTGCCAGCAGCCTAGACGTGACAGGGCATGCAGGCGAGCAGTACTTC. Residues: CASSLDVTGHAGEQYF.

The CDR3 loop is CASSKSNEQFF. The DNA of the CDR3 is TGTGCCAGCAGTAAGAGCAATGAGCAGTTCTTC. J is TRBJ2-1 and V is TRBV7-3; D ambiguous. The CDR3 extends over 11 amino acids. V was clipped by 6 bases and J by 6 bases, with 6 bases between them. CDR1 and CDR2 (germline): SGHTA, FQGTGA.

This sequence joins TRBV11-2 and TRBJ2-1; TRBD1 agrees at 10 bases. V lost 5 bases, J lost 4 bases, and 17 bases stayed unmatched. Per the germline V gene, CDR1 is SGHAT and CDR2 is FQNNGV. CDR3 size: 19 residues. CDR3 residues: CASSRRTGGGLGLYNEQFF. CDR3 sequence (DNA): TGTGCCAGCAGCCGAAGGACAGGGGGAGGTTTAGGTTTATACAATGAGCAGTTCTTC.

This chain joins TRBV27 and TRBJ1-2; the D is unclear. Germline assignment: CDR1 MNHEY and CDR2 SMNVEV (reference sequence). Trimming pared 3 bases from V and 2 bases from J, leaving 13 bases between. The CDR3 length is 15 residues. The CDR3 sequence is CASSFVRAGNYGYTF. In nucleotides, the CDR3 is TGTGCCAGCAGTTTCGTCCGGGCGGGAAACTATGGCTACACCTTC.

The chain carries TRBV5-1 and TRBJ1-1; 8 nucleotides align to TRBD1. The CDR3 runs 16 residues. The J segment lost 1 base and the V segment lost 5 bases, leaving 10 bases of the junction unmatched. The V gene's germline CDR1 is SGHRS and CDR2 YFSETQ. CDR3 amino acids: CASRNLQGEWNTEAFF. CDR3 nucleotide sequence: TGCGCCAGCAGAAACCTACAGGGGGAGTGGAACACTGAAGCTTTCTTT.

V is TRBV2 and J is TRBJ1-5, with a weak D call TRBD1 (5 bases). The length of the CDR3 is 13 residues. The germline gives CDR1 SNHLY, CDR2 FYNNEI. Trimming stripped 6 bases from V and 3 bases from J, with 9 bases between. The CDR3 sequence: CASSREINQPQHF. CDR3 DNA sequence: TGTGCCAGCAGCAGGGAAATCAATCAGCCCCAGCATTTT.

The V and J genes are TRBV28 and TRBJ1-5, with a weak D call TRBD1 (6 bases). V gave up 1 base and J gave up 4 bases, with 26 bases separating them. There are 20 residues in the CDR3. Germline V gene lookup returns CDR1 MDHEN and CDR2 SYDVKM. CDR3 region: CASSLFGGRFGLRRNQPQHF. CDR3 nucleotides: TGTGCCAGCAGTTTATTCGGGGGGCGCTTCGGTCTCCGGCGGAATCAGCCCCAGCATTTT.

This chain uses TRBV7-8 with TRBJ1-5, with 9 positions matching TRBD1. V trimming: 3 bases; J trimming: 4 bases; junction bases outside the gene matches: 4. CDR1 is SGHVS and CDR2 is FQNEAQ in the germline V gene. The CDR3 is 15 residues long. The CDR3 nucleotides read TGTGCCAGCAGCTTCGGACAGGGGCTTAATCAGCCCCAGCATTTT. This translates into CASSFGQGLNQPQHF.

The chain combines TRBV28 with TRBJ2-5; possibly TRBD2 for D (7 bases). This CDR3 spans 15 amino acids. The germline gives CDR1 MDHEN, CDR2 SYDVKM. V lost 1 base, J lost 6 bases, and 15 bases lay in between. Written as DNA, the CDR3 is TGTGCCAGCAGTTTATATGGGGGAGGGACAAAGACCCAGTACTTC. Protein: CASSLYGGGTKTQYF.

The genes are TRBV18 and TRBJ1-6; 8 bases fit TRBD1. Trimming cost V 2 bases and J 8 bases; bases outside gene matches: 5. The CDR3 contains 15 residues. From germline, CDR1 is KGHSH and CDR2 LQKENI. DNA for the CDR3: TGTGCCAGCTCACCAAGGACAGGGTGGGATTCACCCCTCCACTTT. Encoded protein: CASSPRTGWDSPLHF.

CDR3 region: CASSFDRGGNQPQHF. The CDR3 DNA reads as TGTGCCAGCAGCTTTGACAGGGGAGGCAATCAGCCCCAGCATTTT. The gene calls are TRBV11-2 and TRBJ1-5, with 8 bases matching TRBD1. Trimming removed 3 bases from V and 2 bases from J; junction bases left unmatched: 3. Germline V gene sequence: CDR1 SGHAT, CDR2 FQNNGV. The CDR3 loop spans 15 amino acids.

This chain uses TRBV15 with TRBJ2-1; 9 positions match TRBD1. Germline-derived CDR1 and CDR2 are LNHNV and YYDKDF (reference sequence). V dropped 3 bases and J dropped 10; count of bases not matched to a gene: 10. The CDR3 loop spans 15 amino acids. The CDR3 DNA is TGTGCCACCAGCAGGGGCGGGACAGGGCTACGAGAGCAGTTCTTC. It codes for CATSRGGTGLREQFF. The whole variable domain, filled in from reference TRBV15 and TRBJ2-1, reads DAMVIQNPRYQVTQFGKPVTLSCSQTLNHNVMYWYQQKSSQAPKLLFHYYDKDFNNEADTPDNFQSRRPNTSFCFLDIRSPGLGDTAMYLCATSRGGTGLREQFFGPGTRLTVL.

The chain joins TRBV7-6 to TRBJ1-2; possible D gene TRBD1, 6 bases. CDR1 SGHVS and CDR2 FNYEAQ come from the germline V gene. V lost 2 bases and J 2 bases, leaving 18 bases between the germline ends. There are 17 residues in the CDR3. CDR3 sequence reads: CASSLTPDRTLNYGYTF. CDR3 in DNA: TGTGCCAGCAGCTTAACCCCGGACAGAACTTTAAACTATGGCTACACCTTC.

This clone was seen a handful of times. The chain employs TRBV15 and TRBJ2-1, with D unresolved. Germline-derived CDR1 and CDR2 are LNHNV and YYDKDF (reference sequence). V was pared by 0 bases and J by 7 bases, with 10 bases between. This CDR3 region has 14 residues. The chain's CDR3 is CATSRDQLRNEQFF. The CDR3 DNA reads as TGTGCCACCAGCAGAGATCAACTCAGGAATGAGCAGTTCTTC.

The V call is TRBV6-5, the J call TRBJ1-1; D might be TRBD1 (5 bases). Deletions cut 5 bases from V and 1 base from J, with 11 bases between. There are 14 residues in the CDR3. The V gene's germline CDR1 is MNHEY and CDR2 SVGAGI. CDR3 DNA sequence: TGTGCCAGCAGTCCGCACCAGGGGAACACTGAAGCTTTCTTT. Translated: CASSPHQGNTEAFF.

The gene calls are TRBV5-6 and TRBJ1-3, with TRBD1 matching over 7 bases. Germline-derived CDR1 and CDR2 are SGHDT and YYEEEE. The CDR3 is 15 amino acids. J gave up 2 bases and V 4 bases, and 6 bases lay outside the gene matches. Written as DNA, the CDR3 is TGTGCCAGCAGCCTGACTACAGGGGCTGGAAACACCATATATTTT. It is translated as CASSLTTGAGNTIYF.

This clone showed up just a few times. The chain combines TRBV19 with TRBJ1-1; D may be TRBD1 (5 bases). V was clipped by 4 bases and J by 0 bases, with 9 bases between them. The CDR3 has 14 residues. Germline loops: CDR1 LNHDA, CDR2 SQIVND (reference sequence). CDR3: CASSTEGLNTEAFF. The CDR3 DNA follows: TGTGCCAGTAGTACGGAGGGGTTGAACACTGAAGCTTTCTTT.

The CDR3 nucleotides are TGTGCCAGCAGCTTAGGATCAGGGGACCTCACCTACGAGCAGTACTTC. This gives the protein CASSLGSGDLTYEQYF. The chain has TRBV7-9 and TRBJ2-7, with D maybe TRBD1 (6 bases). The V end lost 1 base, the J end lost 2 bases, and 15 bases lay between the germline ends. The CDR3 runs 16 residues. From germline, CDR1 is SEHNR and CDR2 FQNEAQ (reference sequence).